Each of the 24 T cell receptor beta chains below was sequenced from the same sample in a study of PD-1 blockade in mismatch repair-deficient tumors. The method was immunoSEQ multiplex PCR; TCRdb's version includes in-frame clones alone and lacks a portion of them. The sample yields about 120,000 clones, over 60% seen once. Sequencing used peripheral blood, obtained 60 weeks after starting pembrolizumab. The receptor source for this set is an adult with mismatch repair-deficient cancer.

This rearrangement joins TRBV6-6 to TRBJ2-7; TRBD2 might be the D (5 bases). Germline CDR1 is MNHNY and CDR2 is SVGAGI (reference sequence). The CDR3 sequence is 14 residues long. Trimming cost V 2 bases and J 5 bases, with 13 bases left between them. CDR3 nucleotides: TGTGCCAGCAGTTACGCACTAGTAAACGACGAGCAGTACTTC. Its translation is CASSYALVNDEQYF.

The V and J genes are TRBV2 and TRBJ2-3; D may match TRBD1 or TRBD2 (7 bases each). V was trimmed by 6 bases and J by 0 bases, leaving 13 bases between them. Per germline, CDR1 SNHLY and CDR2 FYNNEI. CDR3 length: 15 amino acids. The CDR3 spells CASRGGTVSTDTQYF. CDR3 DNA: TGTGCCAGCAGGGGGGGGACAGTTAGCACAGATACGCAGTATTTT. The variable domain in full, with the rest retrieved from reference TRBV2 and TRBJ2-3, is EPEVTQTPSHQVTQMGQEVILRCVPISNHLYFYWYRQILGQKVEFLVSFYNNEISEKSEIFDDQFSVERPDGSNFTLKIRSTKLEDSAMYFCASRGGTVSTDTQYFGPGTRLTVL.

The rearrangement links TRBV7-3 to TRBJ2-1, with a possible D match to TRBD2 (7 bases). The CDR3 loop spans 14 amino acids. Germline lookup yields CDR1 SGHTA and CDR2 FQGTGA. The V and J ends lost 5 bases and 8 bases respectively, with 16 bases between them. The DNA of the CDR3 is TGTGCCAGCAGCCCCGAGACGGGGGGCGATGAGCAGTTCTTC. Translation: CASSPETGGDEQFF.

J is TRBJ2-7 and V is TRBV27; unclear D gene. The CDR3 has 14 residues. V lost 0 bases and J lost 1, with 7 bases in between. CDR1 and CDR2 (germline): MNHEY, SMNVEV (reference sequence). CDR3 protein: CASSLSTFSYEQYF. The DNA for the CDR3 is TGTGCCAGCAGTTTATCGACATTTTCCTACGAGCAGTACTTC.

The V call is TRBV5-1, the J call TRBJ1-1, with D unresolved. This CDR3 has 13 residues. Germline V gives CDR1 SGHRS, CDR2 YFSETQ. V was shortened by 3 bases and J by 1 base, with 7 bases between the two germline ends. The CDR3 reads CASSSPGNTEAFF. In nucleotides, the CDR3 is TGCGCCAGCAGCTCTCCGGGGAACACTGAAGCTTTCTTT.

This clone occurred a few times. The chain has TRBV7-9 and TRBJ2-1; D remains ambiguous. The germline gives CDR1 SEHNR, CDR2 FQNEAQ (reference sequence). This CDR3 is 15 amino acids long. V was shortened by 0 bases and J by 9 bases, with 15 bases between the two germline ends. The CDR3 sequence: CASSLANTNRPEQFF. CDR3 sequence (DNA): TGTGCCAGCAGCTTAGCGAATACTAACCGGCCTGAGCAGTTCTTC.

The V gene is TRBV7-3, the J gene TRBJ2-2; D not resolved. The CDR3 is made up of 12 amino acids. Between the trimmed V and J ends, which lost 2 bases and 6 bases, there was a span of 4 bases. Germline CDR1 is SGHTA and CDR2 is FQGTGA. The CDR3 DNA is TGTGCCAGCAGCTTAGACGCCGGGGAGCTGTTTTTT. Its protein product is CASSLDAGELFF.

This chain uses TRBV30 with TRBJ2-4, with unresolved D. This CDR3 has 11 residues. Germline-derived CDR1 and CDR2 are GTSNPN and SVGIG (reference sequence). V lost 5 bases and J lost 9, with 11 bases in between. In DNA, the CDR3 is TGTGCCTGGGGTGGTGCTGGCATTCAGTACTTC. It is translated as CAWGGAGIQYF.

The count of this clone is one. The V call is TRBV18, the J call TRBJ2-3, with a possible D match to TRBD1 (5 bases). The CDR3 loop spans 14 amino acids. Trimming stripped 1 base from V and 0 bases from J, with 5 bases between. Germline V gene lookup returns CDR1 KGHSH and CDR2 LQKENI. This chain's CDR3 is CASSPRQSTDTQYF. CDR3 nucleotide sequence: TGTGCCAGCTCACCACGACAGAGCACAGATACGCAGTATTTT.

This chain connects TRBV2 to TRBJ1-5, with a weak D call TRBD1 (6 bases). This CDR3 is 14 amino acids long. Per germline, CDR1 SNHLY and CDR2 FYNNEI. Trimming pared 6 bases from V and 4 bases from J, leaving 13 bases between. The CDR3 sequence is CASRATGNNQPQHF. The CDR3 nucleotides read TGTGCCAGCAGAGCCACAGGGAATAATCAGCCCCAGCATTTT. Drawing the rest from reference TRBV2 and TRBJ1-5, the complete variable domain is EPEVTQTPSHQVTQMGQEVILRCVPISNHLYFYWYRQILGQKVEFLVSFYNNEISEKSEIFDDQFSVERPDGSNFTLKIRSTKLEDSAMYFCASRATGNNQPQHFGDGTRLSIL.

V and J are TRBV2 and TRBJ1-1; the match to TRBD1 covers 8 bases. Germline V gene sequence: CDR1 SNHLY, CDR2 FYNNEI. The CDR3 is 13 residues long. Trimming at V came to 6 bases and at J to 4 bases, leaving 4 bases not matched to a gene. CDR3 coding DNA: TGTGCCAGCAGCAAAGGACAGGGCACTGAAGCTTTCTTT. Its translation is CASSKGQGTEAFF.

The rearrangement links TRBV19 to TRBJ2-7; TRBD1 matches 8 bases. In germline, CDR1 is LNHDA, CDR2 SQIVND (reference sequence). The trim removed 2 bases at V and 2 bases at J, leaving 5 bases unmatched. This CDR3 contains 15 residues. CDR3: CASSITTGGPYEQYF. The CDR3 DNA follows: TGTGCCAGTAGTATAACAACAGGGGGTCCCTACGAGCAGTACTTC.

The gene calls are TRBV4-1 and TRBJ2-3; D gene unclear. V lost 0 bases and J lost 2, with 9 bases in between. The CDR3 runs to 15 residues. Looked up from germline, CDR1 is MGHRA and CDR2 is YSYEKL. The CDR3 sequence is CASSQDGMATDTQYF. DNA for the CDR3: TGCGCCAGCAGCCAAGATGGAATGGCCACAGATACGCAGTATTTT.

The chain uses TRBV5-6 and TRBJ2-7; the match to TRBD2 covers 8 bases. Trimming removed 4 bases from V and 4 bases from J; junction bases left unmatched: 13. Per germline, CDR1 SGHDT and CDR2 YYEEEE. CDR3 size: 16 residues. Written as DNA, the CDR3 is TGTGCCAGCAGCGGGGGATTAGCGGGAAAGGGGTACGAGCAGTACTTC. The encoded protein is CASSGGLAGKGYEQYF.

The V gene is TRBV4-2, the J gene TRBJ2-2; possibly TRBD2 for D (6 bases). V lost 0 bases and J lost 7, with 12 bases in between. The CDR3 has 15 residues. Germline V gives CDR1 LGHNA, CDR2 YNFKEQ. In DNA, the CDR3 is TGTGCCAGCAGCCAAGATGGGGCGCGGGGCGGGGAGCTGTTTTTT. Translating gives CASSQDGARGGELFF.

DNA of the CDR3: TGTGCCAGCAGCTTAGGTGACAGTTCAGAGACCCAGTACTTC. Its translation: CASSLGDSSETQYF. The gene calls are TRBV13 and TRBJ2-5; D perhaps matches TRBD1 (5 bases). The germline V gene encodes CDR1 PRHDT and CDR2 FYEKMQ (reference sequence). V lost 0 bases and J 4 bases, leaving 9 bases between the germline ends. The CDR3 loop spans 14 amino acids. The variable domain in full, with the rest retrieved from reference TRBV13 and TRBJ2-5, is AAGVIQSPRHLIKEKRETATLKCYPIPRHDTVYWYQQGPGQDPQFLISFYEKMQSDKGSIPDRFSAQQFSDYHSELNMSSLELGDSALYFCASSLGDSSETQYFGPGTRLLVL.

V is TRBV9 and J is TRBJ2-3; D remains ambiguous. Trimming left V 0 bases short and J 0 bases short, with 8 bases between. The V gene's germline CDR1 is SGDLS and CDR2 YYNGEE. The CDR3 covers 15 residues. Here the CDR3 DNA reads TGTGCCAGCAGCGTAGATGACGGTAGCACAGATACGCAGTATTTT. It translates to CASSVDDGSTDTQYF.

The genes are TRBV15 and TRBJ1-2; D call uncertain. Trimming removed 3 bases from V and 4 bases from J, with 30 bases in between. There are 20 residues in the CDR3. Germline CDR1 is LNHNV and CDR2 is YYDKDF (reference sequence). The CDR3 nucleotides are TGTGCCACCAGCAGGAGATATGGTACCAACCAAGGGTACGACGCCTATGGCTACACCTTC. Translating it yields CATSRRYGTNQGYDAYGYTF.

This chain connects TRBV27 to TRBJ1-5; tentatively, D is TRBD1 (5 bases). CDR1 MNHEY and CDR2 SMNVEV come from the germline V gene (reference sequence). This CDR3 region has 13 residues. Between the trimmed V and J ends, which lost 4 bases and 6 bases, there was a span of 10 bases. For the CDR3, the DNA is TGTGCCAGCAGTTCAGGGAGAGGTCAGCCCCAGCATTTT. It encodes CASSSGRGQPQHF.

The genes are TRBV15 and TRBJ2-7; the D gene could be TRBD1 or TRBD2 (5 bases each). This CDR3 is built from 12 residues. Between the trimmed V and J ends, which lost 8 bases and 4 bases, there was a span of 12 bases. CDR1 and CDR2 (germline): LNHNV, YYDKDF (reference sequence). As DNA, the CDR3 is TGTGCCACCCCCGGGGCCATATACGAGCAGTACTTC. Its translation is CATPGAIYEQYF.

This clone was seen only a few times. This chain links TRBV19 with TRBJ1-4; D is unclear. The V end was cut by 3 bases, the J end by 8 bases, with 13 bases between. There are 14 residues in the CDR3. The germline CDR1 and CDR2 sequences are LNHDA and SQIVND (reference sequence). In nucleotides, the CDR3 is TGTGCCAGTAGTATCACATTCGATGCGGAAAAACTGTTTTTT. Translated: CASSITFDAEKLFF.

The chain uses TRBV30 and TRBJ1-4; D possibly corresponds to TRBD1 (5 bases). The V end was cut by 6 bases, the J end by 7 bases, with 12 bases between. This CDR3 spans 12 amino acids. CDR1 and CDR2 from the germline V gene are GTSNPN and SVGIG (reference sequence). This CDR3 is CACTGAGEKLFF. CDR3 DNA sequence: TGTGCCTGTACAGGAGCAGGTGAAAAACTGTTTTTT.

The gene calls are TRBV19 and TRBJ2-7; D is possibly TRBD1 (6 bases). The V end lost 5 bases, the J end lost 2 bases, and 13 bases lay between the germline ends. CDR1 and CDR2 (germline): LNHDA, SQIVND (reference sequence). The CDR3 extends over 14 amino acids. In DNA form, the CDR3 reads TGTGCCAGTAGTGAAAGGGGGAAGACCTACGAGCAGTACTTC. Its translation: CASSERGKTYEQYF.

The chain is built from TRBV5-4 and TRBJ2-3, with a weak D call TRBD1 (6 bases). CDR1 and CDR2 (germline): SGHNT, YYREEE (reference sequence). CDR3 length: 14 amino acids. Trimming stripped 4 bases from V and 2 bases from J, with 11 bases between. The CDR3: CASSIGQYTDTQYF. In nucleotides, the CDR3 is TGTGCCAGCAGCATTGGACAGTACACAGATACGCAGTATTTT.